The rows below give T cell receptor beta chains drawn from one sample of a study of blood T cell repertoires in COVID-19. The table came from immunoSEQ multiplex PCR; TCRdb's copy has only in-frame clones and leaves some out. The table includes tens of thousands of clones, more than 75% detected once. The source material was peripheral blood. The receptors shown here come from a man aged 40-50 years with COVID-19, enrolled during active disease. Both conserved end residues are part of each CDR3. Fields, in order: J gene, V gene, clone size, CDR3 length, D gene, CDR3 DNA, CDR3 protein. D genes are given only for firm matches. Where a row states a size, it is once, few, many or the class of an expanded clone; other rows omit it.

>TRBJ1-4|TRBV6-6|.|15|.
TGTGCCAGCAGTTACTCAGGGGGAGCGGATGAAAAACTGTTTTTT
CASSYSGGADEKLFF
>TRBJ1-3|TRBV24-1|once|16|TRBD1
TGTGCCACCAGTGGGTCGGGACAGCACTCTGGAAACACCATATATTTT
CATSGSGQHSGNTIYF
>TRBJ1-3|TRBV6-6|.|14|.
TGTGCCAGCAGCCCGGGTTTCTCTGGAAACACCATATATTTT
CASSPGFSGNTIYF
>TRBJ2-7|TRBV11-2|.|13|TRBD2
TGTGCCAGCAGCTTCGGGGGGAGGCACGAGCAGTACTTC
CASSFGGRHEQYF
>TRBJ2-1|TRBV4-1|.|17|TRBD2
TGCGCCAGCAGCCCTAGACGACTAGCGGGGACCTACAATGAGCAGTTCTTC
CASSPRRLAGTYNEQFF
>TRBJ2-1|TRBV5-4|.|16|TRBD2
TGTGCCAGCAGCTTGGGGGGACTAGCGGGGAGGAATGAGCAGTTCTTC
CASSLGGLAGRNEQFF
>TRBJ2-1|TRBV6-5|.|12|.
TGTGCCAGCAGTTTACAGGACAATGAGCAGTTCTTC
CASSLQDNEQFF
>TRBJ2-7|TRBV5-1|.|13|TRBD1
TGCGCCAGCGGGCCGTGGACAGGGAACGAGCAGTACTTC
CASGPWTGNEQYF
>TRBJ2-1|TRBV4-1|.|17|TRBD2
TGCGCCAGCAGCCAAGATCGCAGGACTAGCGGCTACAATGAGCAGTTCTTC
CASSQDRRTSGYNEQFF
>TRBJ1-4|TRBV30|.|15|.
TGTGCCTGGAGTGTTTTGGGGGGTCGGAATGAAAAACTGTTTTTT
CAWSVLGGRNEKLFF
>TRBJ2-5|TRBV2|.|13|TRBD2
TGTGCCAGCAGTCGGGACTATCAAGAGACCCAGTACTTC
CASSRDYQETQYF
>TRBJ2-2|TRBV28|.|13|.
TGTGCCAGCAGCCCAGGACAAATTGGGGAGCTGTTTTTT
CASSPGQIGELFF
>TRBJ1-2|TRBV24-1|.|9|.
TGTGCCGAGAACTATGGCTACACCTTC
CAENYGYTF
>TRBJ1-2|TRBV9|few|15|TRBD1
TGTGCCAGCAGCGTAGGTACGGGACAGGTTTATGGCTACACCTTC
CASSVGTGQVYGYTF
>TRBJ2-2|TRBV3-1/TRBV3-2|.|11|.
TGTGCCAGCAGTATCGGCGGGGAGCTGTTTTTT
CASSIGGELFF
>TRBJ2-3|TRBV11-3|.|13|TRBD2
TGTGCCAGCAGCTTATCGGGGGGGGATACGCAGTATTTT
CASSLSGGDTQYF